This TCR beta chain originates from a study of T cell responses to AZD1222 COVID-19 vaccine. A remark on this clone: The antigen remains undetermined.

Sequencing used immunoSEQ multiplex PCR; TCRdb keeps in-frame clones, though not all of them. The sample holds approximately 200,000 clones; around 94% are singletons and the top ten take around 1.7%. Findings and caveats of the study: Unmutated regions of variants are reportedly targeted by nearly half of spike-specific TCRs.

Per the germline V gene, CDR1 is SGDLS and CDR2 is YYNGEE. Between the trimmed V and J ends, which lost 3 bases and 8 bases, there was a span of 17 bases. The CDR3 extends over 14 amino acids. The receptor was isolated from an adult who received the MenACWY meningococcal vaccine as a control. This rearrangement joins TRBV9 to TRBJ1-2; a weak D match, TRBD1 (5 bases). The sequences come from peripheral blood, collected 28 days after the second dose of the MenACWY control vaccine. CDR3 in amino acids: CASSGRTGNGGYTF. In DNA form, the CDR3 reads TGTGCCAGCAGCGGACGCACAGGAAACGGGGGCTACACCTTC.